The clone carrying this T cell receptor beta chain was detected many times. The antigen remains unidentified. At one of its ends the junction is not consistent with the germline gene, which may arise from a read error. The data were taken from a study of T cell repertoires in cytomegalovirus infection. In the study overall: An indication of both CMV infection and matching HLA type came from public TCR beta signatures. Study outcomes and limitations: CMV-specific TCR beta clonotypes restricted by HLA-C dominated the ex vivo response. Cumulative public TCR beta family frequency identified CMV carriers with the relevant HLA.

Looked up from germline, CDR1 is SGHTA and CDR2 is FQGNSA. The CDR3 is 14 residues long. TCRdb re-derived calls from the reads in MiXCR, one entry per CDR3 protein. This table holds approximately 500,000 distinct CDR3 sequences, 16% found once. This receptor was obtained from a human donor in good health (CMV status not recorded). Some clones in this sample may be carry-over from other donors' samples. The chain couples TRBV7-2 to TRBJ2-3, with D perhaps TRBD2 (5 bases). Material for sequencing was CD8+ T cells from PBMCs. As DNA, the CDR3 is TGTGCCAGCAGCTTAACCACCCCTAGCCCCGATAGTTTTTTT. Protein: CASSLTTPSPDSFF.